The rows below give T cell receptor beta chains drawn from one sample of a study of sequential checkpoint blockade in melanoma. Some clones are missing from TCRdb's copy, which holds only in-frame ones; the method was immunoSEQ multiplex PCR. The sample consists of some 19,000 clones, under 75% of them appearing once. This sample comprised CD8+ T cells sorted from blood (inferred from file names), obtained from a patient given nivolumab and ipilimumab in sequence. Every receptor here comes from a human donor with melanoma. CDR3s include the opening cysteine and the closing phenylalanine or tryptophan. Each record gives: CDR3 protein, CDR3 DNA, D gene, V gene, clone size, J gene, CDR3 length. D genes are given only for firm matches. A row's size may be missing; if present it is once, few, many or a size class.

CDR3 protein: CASSLLGDLSGSNQPQHF; CDR3 DNA: TGTGCCAGCAGCTTACTCGGGGATCTGAGCGGCAGCAATCAGCCCCAGCATTTT; D gene: NA; V gene: TRBV7-9; clone size: NA; J gene: TRBJ1-5; CDR3 length: 18
CDR3 protein: CASSYRFQGTYEQYF; CDR3 DNA: TGTGCCAGCAGCTACCGGTTCCAGGGGACCTACGAGCAGTACTTC; D gene: NA; V gene: TRBV6-5; clone size: NA; J gene: TRBJ2-7; CDR3 length: 15
CDR3 protein: CASSEGGIYNSPLHF; CDR3 DNA: TGTGCCAGCAGTGAAGGAGGCATCTATAATTCACCCCTCCACTTT; D gene: NA; V gene: TRBV25-1; clone size: NA; J gene: TRBJ1-6; CDR3 length: 15
CDR3 protein: CASTPGRYGYTF; CDR3 DNA: TGTGCCAGCACCCCGGGGAGGTATGGCTACACCTTC; D gene: NA; V gene: TRBV28; clone size: NA; J gene: TRBJ1-2; CDR3 length: 12
CDR3 protein: CASSMSGGSYEQYF; CDR3 DNA: TGTGCCAGTAGTATGTCAGGGGGCTCCTACGAGCAGTACTTC; D gene: TRBD1; V gene: TRBV19; clone size: NA; J gene: TRBJ2-7; CDR3 length: 14
CDR3 protein: CASSPPDSGEKLFF; CDR3 DNA: TGCGCCAGCTCACCACCGGACAGTGGGGAAAAACTGTTTTTT; D gene: NA; V gene: TRBV18; clone size: NA; J gene: TRBJ1-4; CDR3 length: 14
CDR3 protein: CASSPGQGGYEQYF; CDR3 DNA: TGCGCCAGCAGCCCGGGACAGGGGGGCTACGAGCAGTACTTC; D gene: TRBD1; V gene: TRBV5-1; clone size: few; J gene: TRBJ2-7; CDR3 length: 14
CDR3 protein: CASSEAGGSYNEQFF; CDR3 DNA: TGTGCCAGCAGTGAAGCGGGAGGCTCCTACAATGAGCAGTTCTTC; D gene: NA; V gene: TRBV6-1; clone size: few; J gene: TRBJ2-1; CDR3 length: 15
CDR3 protein: CASSRDRDPGNTIYF; CDR3 DNA: TGTGCCAGCTCCCGGGACAGGGACCCTGGAAACACCATATATTTT; D gene: TRBD1; V gene: TRBV15; clone size: NA; J gene: TRBJ1-3; CDR3 length: 15
CDR3 protein: CASSVEGAYPYEQYF; CDR3 DNA: TGTGCCAGCAGCGTTGAGGGGGCCTATCCTTACGAGCAGTACTTC; D gene: TRBD1; V gene: TRBV9; clone size: NA; J gene: TRBJ2-7; CDR3 length: 15
CDR3 protein: CASSVVGTGIIEQFF; CDR3 DNA: TGTGCCAGCAGCGTAGTGGGGACAGGGATTATTGAGCAGTTCTTC; D gene: TRBD1; V gene: TRBV9; clone size: NA; J gene: TRBJ2-1; CDR3 length: 15
CDR3 protein: CASSLQAFF; CDR3 DNA: TGTGCCAGCAGCTTACAGGCTTTCTTT; D gene: NA; V gene: TRBV7-3; clone size: NA; J gene: TRBJ1-1; CDR3 length: 9